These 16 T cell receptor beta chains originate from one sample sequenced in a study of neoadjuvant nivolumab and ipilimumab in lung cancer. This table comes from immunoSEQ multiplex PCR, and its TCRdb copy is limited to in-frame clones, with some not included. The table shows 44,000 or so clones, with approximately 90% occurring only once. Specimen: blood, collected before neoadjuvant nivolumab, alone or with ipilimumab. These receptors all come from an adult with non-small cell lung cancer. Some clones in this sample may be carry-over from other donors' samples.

DNA of the CDR3: TGCAGCGTTAAGGAGGGGGCGAACACTGAAGCTTTCTTT. Its translation is CSVKEGANTEAFF. The chain carries TRBV29-1 and TRBJ1-1; 7 bases fit TRBD1. V lost 5 bases, J lost 1 base, and 4 bases stayed unmatched. CDR3 length: 13 amino acids. Per the germline V gene, CDR1 is SQVTM and CDR2 is ANQGSEA.

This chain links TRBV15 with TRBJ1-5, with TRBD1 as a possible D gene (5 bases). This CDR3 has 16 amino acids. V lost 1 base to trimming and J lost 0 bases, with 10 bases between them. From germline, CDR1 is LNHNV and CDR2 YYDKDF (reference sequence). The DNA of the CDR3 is TGTGCCACCAGCAGAGGCTGGGGCGTTAGCAATCAGCCCCAGCATTTT. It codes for CATSRGWGVSNQPQHF.

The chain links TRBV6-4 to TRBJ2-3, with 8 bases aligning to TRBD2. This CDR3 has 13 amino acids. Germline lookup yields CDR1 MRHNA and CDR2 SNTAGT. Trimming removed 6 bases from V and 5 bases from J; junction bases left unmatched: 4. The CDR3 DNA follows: TGTGCCAGCAGCGGGACTAGGGGAGATACGCAGTATTTT. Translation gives CASSGTRGDTQYF.

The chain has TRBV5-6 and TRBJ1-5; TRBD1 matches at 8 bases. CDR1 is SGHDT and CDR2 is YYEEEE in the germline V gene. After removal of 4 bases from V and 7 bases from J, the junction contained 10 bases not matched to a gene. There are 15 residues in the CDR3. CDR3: CASSPRQGQGQPQHF. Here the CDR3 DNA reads TGTGCCAGCAGCCCTCGACAGGGGCAGGGACAGCCCCAGCATTTT.

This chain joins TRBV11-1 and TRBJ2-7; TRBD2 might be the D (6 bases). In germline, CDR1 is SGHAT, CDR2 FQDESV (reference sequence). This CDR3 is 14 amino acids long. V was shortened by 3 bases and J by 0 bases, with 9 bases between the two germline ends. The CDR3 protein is CASSFGGNSYEQYF. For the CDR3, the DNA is TGTGCCAGCAGCTTCGGAGGGAACTCCTACGAGCAGTACTTC.

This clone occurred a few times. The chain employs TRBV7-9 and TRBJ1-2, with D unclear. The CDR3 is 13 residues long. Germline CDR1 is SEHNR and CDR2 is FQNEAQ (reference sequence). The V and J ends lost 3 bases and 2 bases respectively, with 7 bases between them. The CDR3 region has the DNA TGTGCCAGCAGCTTCGGGCCGAACTATGGCTACACCTTC. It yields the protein CASSFGPNYGYTF.

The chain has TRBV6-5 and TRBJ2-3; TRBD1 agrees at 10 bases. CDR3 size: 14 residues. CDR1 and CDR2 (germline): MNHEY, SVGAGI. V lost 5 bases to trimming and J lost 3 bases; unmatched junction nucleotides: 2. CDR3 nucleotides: TGTGCCAGCAGTAGACAGGGGGCAACAGATACGCAGTATTTT. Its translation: CASSRQGATDTQYF.

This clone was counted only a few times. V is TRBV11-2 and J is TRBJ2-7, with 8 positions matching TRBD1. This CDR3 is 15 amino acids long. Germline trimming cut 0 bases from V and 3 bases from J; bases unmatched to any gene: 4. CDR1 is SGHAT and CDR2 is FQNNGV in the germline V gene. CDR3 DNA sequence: TGTGCCAGCAGCTTAGACAGGGGGCCGTTCTACGAGCAGTACTTC. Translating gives CASSLDRGPFYEQYF.

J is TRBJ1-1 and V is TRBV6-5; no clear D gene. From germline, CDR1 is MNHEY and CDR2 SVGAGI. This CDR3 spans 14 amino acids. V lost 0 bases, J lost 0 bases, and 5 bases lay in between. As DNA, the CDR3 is TGTGCCAGCAGTTACTCCGCCCTGAACACTGAAGCTTTCTTT. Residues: CASSYSALNTEAFF.

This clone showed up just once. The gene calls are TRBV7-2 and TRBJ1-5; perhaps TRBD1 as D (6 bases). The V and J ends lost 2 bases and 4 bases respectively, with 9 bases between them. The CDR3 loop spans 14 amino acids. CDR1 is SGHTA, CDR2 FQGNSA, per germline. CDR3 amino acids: CASSLHTGNQPQHF. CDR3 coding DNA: TGTGCCAGCAGCTTACACACAGGGAATCAGCCCCAGCATTTT.

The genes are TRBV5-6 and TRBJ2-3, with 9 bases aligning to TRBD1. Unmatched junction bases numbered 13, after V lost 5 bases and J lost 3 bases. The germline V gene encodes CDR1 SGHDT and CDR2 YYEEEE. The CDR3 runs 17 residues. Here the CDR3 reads CASSFSGTGLLTDTQYF. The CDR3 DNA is TGTGCCAGCAGTTTTTCCGGGACAGGGTTATTAACAGATACGCAGTATTTT.

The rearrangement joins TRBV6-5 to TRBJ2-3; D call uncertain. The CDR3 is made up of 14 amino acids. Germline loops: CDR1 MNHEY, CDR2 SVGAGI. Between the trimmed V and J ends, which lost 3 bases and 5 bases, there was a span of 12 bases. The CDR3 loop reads CASSYALAQDTQYF. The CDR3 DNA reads TGTGCCAGCAGTTATGCGCTCGCCCAAGATACGCAGTATTTT.

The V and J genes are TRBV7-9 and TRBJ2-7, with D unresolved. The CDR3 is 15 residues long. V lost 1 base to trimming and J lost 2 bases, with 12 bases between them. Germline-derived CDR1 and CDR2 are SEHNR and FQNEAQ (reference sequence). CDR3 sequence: CASSLGALPTYEQYF. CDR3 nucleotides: TGTGCCAGCAGCTTAGGGGCCCTACCCACCTACGAGCAGTACTTC.

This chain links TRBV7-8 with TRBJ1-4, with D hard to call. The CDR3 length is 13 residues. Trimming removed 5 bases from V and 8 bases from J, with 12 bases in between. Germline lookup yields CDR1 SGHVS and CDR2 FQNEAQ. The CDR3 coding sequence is TGTGCCAGCAGCCCCGGGCCCGGGGAAAAACTGTTTTTT. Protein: CASSPGPGEKLFF.

The chain's CDR3 is CASSSLTSGYEFF. The CDR3 DNA reads as TGTGCCAGCAGCTCCCTCACTAGCGGATATGAGTTCTTC. The V call is TRBV7-2, the J call TRBJ2-1; 8 nucleotides match TRBD2. CDR1 is SGHTA, CDR2 FQGNSA, per germline. Trimming took 4 bases from V and 14 from J; bases not matched to a gene: 10. This CDR3 has 13 amino acids.

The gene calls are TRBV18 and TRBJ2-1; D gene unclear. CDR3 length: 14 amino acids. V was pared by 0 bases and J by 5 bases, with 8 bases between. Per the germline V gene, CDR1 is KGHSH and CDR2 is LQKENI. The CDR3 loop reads CASSPPNSHNEQFF. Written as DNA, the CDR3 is TGTGCCAGCTCACCACCGAACAGCCACAATGAGCAGTTCTTC.